These T cell receptor beta chains were read from a single sample in a study of blood T cells in healthy people across ages. TCRdb processed the 5' RACE reads anew with MiXCR; each CDR3 protein has one entry. Of 700,000 or so distinct CDR3 sequences listed, over 20% are singletons. Input material: blood. The receptors come from a man in his 70s in good health. The CDR3 runs from the conserved cysteine through the conserved F or W. Not every row has a clone size; where given, it reads once, few, many or a size class.

j_gene | v_gene | abundance | CDR3aa
TRBJ1-1 | TRBV12-3/TRBV12-4 | few | CASSSSLNTEAFF
TRBJ2-1 | TRBV7-2 | - | CASSARSSVAGGPLDGQFF
TRBJ1-6 | TRBV5-1 | few | CASSLKMGSPLHF
TRBJ1-1 | TRBV5-1 | few | CASSTLSGGTEAFF
TRBJ1-4 | TRBV7-9 | few | CASSFDRSAEKLFF
TRBJ2-6 | TRBV6-1 | few | CASSDRDREGNVLTF
TRBJ2-3 | TRBV5-1 | - | CASSLIASGSTDTQYF
TRBJ2-5 | TRBV7-8 | few | CASSSTGLAGVETQYF
TRBJ2-3 | TRBV5-1 | few | CASSVTRGADTQYF
TRBJ2-5 | TRBV5-1 | few | CASRYGLADQETQYF
TRBJ2-1 | TRBV6-4 | few | CASSAVQGNEQFF
TRBJ2-7 | TRBV25-1 | - | CASRRTGGHEQYF
TRBJ2-7 | TRBV11-2 | few | CASSLVWGTTSGGKYEQYF
TRBJ1-2 | TRBV14 | few | CASSPAHNYGYTF
TRBJ2-1 | TRBV20-1 | few | CSAPMEWGTSGMSSYNEQFF
TRBJ2-5 | TRBV20-1 | - | CSARIAGVETQYF
TRBJ1-4 | TRBV5-1 | few | CASSLHGGHGEKLFF
TRBJ1-6 | TRBV12-3/TRBV12-4 | - | CASTQSLFSYNSPLHF
TRBJ2-2 | TRBV6-6 | - | CASSPASTGELFF
TRBJ2-2 | TRBV12-3/TRBV12-4 | - | CASSSSGGSTGELFF
TRBJ2-7 | TRBV20-1 | - | CSARGQGGAYEQYF
TRBJ2-2 | TRBV29-1 | few | CSVGENTGELFF
TRBJ2-4 | TRBV7-8 | - | CASSSSRVYLAKNIQYF